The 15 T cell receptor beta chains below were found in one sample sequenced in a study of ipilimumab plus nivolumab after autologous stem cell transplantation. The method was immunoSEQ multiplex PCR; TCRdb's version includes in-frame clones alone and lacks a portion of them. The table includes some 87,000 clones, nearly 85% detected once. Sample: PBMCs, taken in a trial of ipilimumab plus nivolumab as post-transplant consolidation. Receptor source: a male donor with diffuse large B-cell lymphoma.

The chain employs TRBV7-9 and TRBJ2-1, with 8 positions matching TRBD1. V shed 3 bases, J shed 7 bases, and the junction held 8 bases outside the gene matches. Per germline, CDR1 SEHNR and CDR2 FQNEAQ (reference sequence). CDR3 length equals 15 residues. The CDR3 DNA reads TGTGCCAGCAGCTTCGGCAGGACAGGGTTTAATGAGCAGTTCTTC. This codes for CASSFGRTGFNEQFF.

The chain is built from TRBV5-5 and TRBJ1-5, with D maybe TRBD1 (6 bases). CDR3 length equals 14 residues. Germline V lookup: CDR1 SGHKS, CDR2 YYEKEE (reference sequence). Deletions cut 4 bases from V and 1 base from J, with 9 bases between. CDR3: CASSEDRSNQPQHF. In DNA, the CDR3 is TGTGCCAGCAGCGAAGACAGGAGCAATCAGCCCCAGCATTTT.

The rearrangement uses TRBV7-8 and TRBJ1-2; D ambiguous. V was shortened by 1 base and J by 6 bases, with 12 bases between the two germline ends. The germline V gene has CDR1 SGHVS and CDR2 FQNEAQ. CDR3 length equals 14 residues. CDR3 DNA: TGTGCCAGCAGCTTAGGGTCCCCGGGAGATGGCTACACCTTC. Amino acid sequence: CASSLGSPGDGYTF.

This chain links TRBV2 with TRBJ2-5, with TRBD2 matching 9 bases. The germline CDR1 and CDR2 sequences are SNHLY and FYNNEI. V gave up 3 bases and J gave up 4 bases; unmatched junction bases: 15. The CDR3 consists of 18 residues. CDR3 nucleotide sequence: TGTGCCAGCAGTGATCCCTCGAGGGTAGCGGGGGTCCCAGAGACCCAGTACTTC. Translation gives CASSDPSRVAGVPETQYF.

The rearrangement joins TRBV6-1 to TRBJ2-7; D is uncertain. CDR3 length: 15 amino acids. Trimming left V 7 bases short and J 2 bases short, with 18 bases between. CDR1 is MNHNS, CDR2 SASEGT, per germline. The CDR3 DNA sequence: TGTGCCAGCAACTCAGCTCCTCTAGACACCTACGAGCAGTACTTC. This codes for CASNSAPLDTYEQYF.

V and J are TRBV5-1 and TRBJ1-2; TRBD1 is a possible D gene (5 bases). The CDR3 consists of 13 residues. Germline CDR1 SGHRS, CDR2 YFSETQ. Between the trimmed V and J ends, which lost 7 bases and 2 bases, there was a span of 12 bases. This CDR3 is CASGESGNYGYTF. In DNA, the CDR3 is TGCGCCAGCGGCGAGTCAGGGAACTATGGCTACACCTTC.

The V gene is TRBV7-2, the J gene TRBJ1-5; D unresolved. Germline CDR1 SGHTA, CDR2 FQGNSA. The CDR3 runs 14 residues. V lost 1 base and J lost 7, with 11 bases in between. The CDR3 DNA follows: TGTGCCAGCAGCTTAGTGAGCGGGAACCAGCCCCAGCATTTT. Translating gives CASSLVSGNQPQHF.

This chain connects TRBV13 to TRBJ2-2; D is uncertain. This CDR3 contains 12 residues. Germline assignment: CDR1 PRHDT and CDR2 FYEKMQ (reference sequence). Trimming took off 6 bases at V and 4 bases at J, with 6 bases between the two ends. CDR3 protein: CASSHFTGELFF. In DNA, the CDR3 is TGTGCCAGCAGTCACTTCACCGGGGAGCTGTTTTTT.

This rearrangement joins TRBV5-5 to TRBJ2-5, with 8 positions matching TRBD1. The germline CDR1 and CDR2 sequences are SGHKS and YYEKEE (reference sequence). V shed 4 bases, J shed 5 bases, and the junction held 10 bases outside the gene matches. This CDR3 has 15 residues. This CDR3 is CASSTRTGWEETQYF. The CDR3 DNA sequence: TGTGCCAGCAGCACCCGGACAGGGTGGGAGGAGACCCAGTACTTC.

In DNA, the CDR3 is TGTGCCACCAGCAGAGGACAGAGACTCTATGGCTACACCTTC. Its translation: CATSRGQRLYGYTF. The V gene is TRBV15, the J gene TRBJ1-2, with a weak D call TRBD1 (5 bases). The CDR3 runs 14 residues. CDR1 and CDR2 from the germline V gene are LNHNV and YYDKDF (reference sequence). V was trimmed by 1 base and J by 4 bases, leaving 10 bases between them.

CDR3 nucleotide sequence: TGTGCCAGCAGCCAAGATAGAGTAGCGGGGGGGCCAGGGGAGCTGTTTTTT. As protein: CASSQDRVAGGPGELFF. V and J are TRBV4-2 and TRBJ2-2; 11 bases are shared with TRBD2. J was trimmed by 8 bases and V by 0 bases; bases with no gene match: 8. CDR1 is LGHNA and CDR2 is YNFKEQ in the germline V gene. The CDR3 extends over 17 amino acids.

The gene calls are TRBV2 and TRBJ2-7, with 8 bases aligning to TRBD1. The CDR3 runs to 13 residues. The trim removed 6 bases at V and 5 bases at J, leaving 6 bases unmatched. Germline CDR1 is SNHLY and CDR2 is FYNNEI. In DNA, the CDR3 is TGTGCCAGCAGGGGACAGGCCCAGGACGAGCAGTACTTC. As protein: CASRGQAQDEQYF. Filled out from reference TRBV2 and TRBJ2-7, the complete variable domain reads EPEVTQTPSHQVTQMGQEVILRCVPISNHLYFYWYRQILGQKVEFLVSFYNNEISEKSEIFDDQFSVERPDGSNFTLKIRSTKLEDSAMYFCASRGQAQDEQYFGPGTRLTVT.

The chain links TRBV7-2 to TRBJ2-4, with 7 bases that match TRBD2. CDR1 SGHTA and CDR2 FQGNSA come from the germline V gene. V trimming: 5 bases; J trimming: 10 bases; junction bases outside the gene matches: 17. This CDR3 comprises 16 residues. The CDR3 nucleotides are TGTGCCAGCAGCCTGGGAGGGGCGGAGGGGAAAGTTATTCAGTACTTC. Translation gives CASSLGGAEGKVIQYF.

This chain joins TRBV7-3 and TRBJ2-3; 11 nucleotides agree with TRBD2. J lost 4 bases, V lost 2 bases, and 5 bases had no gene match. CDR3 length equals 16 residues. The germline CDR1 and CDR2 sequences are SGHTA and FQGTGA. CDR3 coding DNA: TGTGCCAGCAGCTTAGGTGGGACTAGCGGCGCAGATACGCAGTATTTT. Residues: CASSLGGTSGADTQYF.

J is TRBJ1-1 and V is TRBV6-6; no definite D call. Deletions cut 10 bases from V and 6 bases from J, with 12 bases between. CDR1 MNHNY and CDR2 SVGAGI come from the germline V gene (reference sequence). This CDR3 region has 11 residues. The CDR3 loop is CATKREPEAFF. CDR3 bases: TGTGCCACAAAAAGAGAACCTGAAGCTTTCTTT.